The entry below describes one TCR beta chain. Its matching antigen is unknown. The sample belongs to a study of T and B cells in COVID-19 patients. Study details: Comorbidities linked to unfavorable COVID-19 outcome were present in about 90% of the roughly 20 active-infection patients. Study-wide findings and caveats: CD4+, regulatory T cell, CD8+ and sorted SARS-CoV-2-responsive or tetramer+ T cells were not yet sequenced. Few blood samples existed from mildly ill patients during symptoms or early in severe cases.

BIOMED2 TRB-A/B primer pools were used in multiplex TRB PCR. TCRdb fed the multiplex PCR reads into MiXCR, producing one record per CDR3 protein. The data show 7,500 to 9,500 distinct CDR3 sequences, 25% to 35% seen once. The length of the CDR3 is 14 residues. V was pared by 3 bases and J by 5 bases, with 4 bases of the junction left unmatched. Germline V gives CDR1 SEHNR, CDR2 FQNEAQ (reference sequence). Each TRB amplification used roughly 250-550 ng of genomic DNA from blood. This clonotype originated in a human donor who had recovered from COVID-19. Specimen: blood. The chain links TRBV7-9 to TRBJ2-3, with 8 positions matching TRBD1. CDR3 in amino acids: CASSFQGAQDTQYF. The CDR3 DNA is TGTGCCAGCAGCTTCCAGGGGGCCCAAGATACGCAGTATTTT. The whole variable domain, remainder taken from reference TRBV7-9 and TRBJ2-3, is DTGVSQNPRHKITKRGQNVTFRCDPISEHNRLYWYRQTLGQGPEFLTYFQNEAQLEKSRLLSDRFSAERPKGSFSTLEIQRTEQGDSAMYLCASSFQGAQDTQYFGPGTRLTVL.